This TCR beta chain was captured in a study of T cells after yellow fever vaccination. Germline-derived CDR1 and CDR2 are SGDLS and YYNGEE. The trim removed 4 bases at V and 7 bases at J, leaving 16 bases unmatched. This CDR3 is 16 amino acids long. TCR cDNA, made by 5'RACE template switching, carried an added universal primer site and UMIs. TCRdb redid the calling of the 5' RACE reads with MiXCR, one entry per CDR3 protein. Of around 320,000 distinct CDR3 sequences listed, under 9% are singletons. This receptor was identified in a man between 18 and 35 years old who received the YFV17D yellow fever vaccine. The rearrangement links TRBV9 to TRBJ1-2; TRBD1 matches at 7 bases. Material: CD4+ T cells sorted from PBMCs, obtained 5 days after the yellow fever booster vaccination. The CDR3 sequence is CASSQTLGQGVGGYTF. Here the CDR3 DNA reads TGTGCCAGCAGCCAGACGCTTGGGCAGGGGGTCGGTGGCTACACCTTC.